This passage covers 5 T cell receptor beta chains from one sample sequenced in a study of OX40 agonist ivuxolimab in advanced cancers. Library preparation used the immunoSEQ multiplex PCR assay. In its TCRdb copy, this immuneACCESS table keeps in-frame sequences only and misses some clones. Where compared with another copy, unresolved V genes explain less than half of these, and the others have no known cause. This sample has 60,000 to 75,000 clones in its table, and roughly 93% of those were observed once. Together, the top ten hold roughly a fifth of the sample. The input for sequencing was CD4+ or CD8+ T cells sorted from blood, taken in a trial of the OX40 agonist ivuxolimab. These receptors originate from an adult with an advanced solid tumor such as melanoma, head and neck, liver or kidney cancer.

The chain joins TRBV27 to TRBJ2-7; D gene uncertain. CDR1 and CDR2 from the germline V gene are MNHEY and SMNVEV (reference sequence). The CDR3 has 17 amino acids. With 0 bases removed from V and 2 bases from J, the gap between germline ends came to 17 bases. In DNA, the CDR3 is TGTGCCAGCAGTTTATCAATTGTCAGAGCAAACACCTACGAGCAGTACTTC. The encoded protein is CASSLSIVRANTYEQYF.

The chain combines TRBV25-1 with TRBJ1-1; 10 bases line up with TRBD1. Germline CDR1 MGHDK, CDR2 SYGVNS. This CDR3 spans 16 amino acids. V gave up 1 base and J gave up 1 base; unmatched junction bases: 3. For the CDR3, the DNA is TGTGCCAGCAGTGAATCCAGACAGGGGGCGAACACTGAAGCTTTCTTT. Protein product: CASSESRQGANTEAFF.

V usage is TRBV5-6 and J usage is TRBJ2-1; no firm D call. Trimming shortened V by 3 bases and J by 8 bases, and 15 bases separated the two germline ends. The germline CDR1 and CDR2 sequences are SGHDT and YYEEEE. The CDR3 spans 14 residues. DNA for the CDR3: TGTGCCAGCAGCTCAGCCCTTTTGTCATATGAGCAGTTCTTC. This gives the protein CASSSALLSYEQFF.

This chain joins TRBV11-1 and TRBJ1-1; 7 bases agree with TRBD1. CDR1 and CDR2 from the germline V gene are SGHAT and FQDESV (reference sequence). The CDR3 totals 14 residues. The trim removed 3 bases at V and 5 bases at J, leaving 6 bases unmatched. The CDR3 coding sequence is TGTGCCAGCAGCTTTAAGACCAGGGGGACTGAAGCTTTCTTT. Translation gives CASSFKTRGTEAFF.

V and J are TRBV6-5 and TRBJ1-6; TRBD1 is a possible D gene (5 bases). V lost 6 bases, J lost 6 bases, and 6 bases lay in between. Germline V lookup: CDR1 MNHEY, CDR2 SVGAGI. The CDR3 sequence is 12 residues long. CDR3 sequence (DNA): TGTGCCAGCAGGCAGGGTAATTCACCCCTCCACTTT. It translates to CASRQGNSPLHF.